This TCR beta chain was captured in a study of a mutant IDH1 vaccine in newly diagnosed glioma. About the study: Treated patients comprised around 60% males and roughly 40% females, mean age about 40 years. Findings of the study overall: Apparently unrelated to pseudoprogression were changes in the top peripheral T cell clonotypes. Vaccine-induced immune responses were detected in approximately 92% of patients.

On this clone itself: What it recognizes is unknown.

Profiling relied on immunoSEQ multiplex PCR, and the TCRdb table lists in-frame clones only, not all of them. The table shows tens of thousands of clones, with approximately 87% occurring only once. The CDR3 runs to 15 residues. The V and J ends lost 5 bases and 0 bases respectively, with 13 bases between them. Germline V gene sequence: CDR1 LNHDA, CDR2 SQIVND (reference sequence). Time point indicated: week 35, safety follow-up. In the vaccine, a single dose held 300 ug of the mutant IDH1 20-mer peptide, along with topical imiquimod. Sequenced here: PBMCs, sampled from a glioma patient whose treatment included an IDH1 peptide vaccine. The rearrangement links TRBV19 to TRBJ1-1; D is unresolved. This TCR was sampled from a man aged 40-49 years with glioma. The chain's CDR3 is CASSVGPRMNTEAFF. CDR3 nucleotides: TGTGCCAGTAGTGTCGGACCGAGGATGAACACTGAAGCTTTCTTT.